This T cell receptor beta chain was recorded in a study of identical twins. The study, taken as a whole, reports: Among monozygotic twins, out-of-frame TCR alpha sharing exceeded what models predicted.

The CDR3 length is 15 residues. Germline assignment: CDR1 DFQATT and CDR2 SNEGSKA (reference sequence). Losses at the gene ends were 4 bases for V and 0 bases for J; bases not matched to a gene: 3. Template switching added a universal primer site, and cDNA bore unique molecular identifiers. TCRdb reprocessed the 5' RACE reads via MiXCR and lists one record per CDR3 protein. The sample holds hundreds of thousands of distinct CDR3 sequences, 15% to 20% seen once. In the case of this clonotype: Its antigen is currently unknown.

The sample was also linked to a second study, of T cells expressing NK-cell markers. As that report states: In a handful of donors, dominant clonotypes made up roughly 28.3-65% of CD3+CD56-NKG2C+ cells. The HCMV specificity of the expanded NKG2C+ T cell clones stayed unresolved.

The receptor's source is a woman under 30 in good health. The specimen was PBMCs. The chain employs TRBV20-1 and TRBJ2-1; 10 nucleotides line up with TRBD2. This CDR3 is CSATLAGASYNEQFF. The CDR3 region has the DNA TGCAGTGCTACCCTAGCGGGAGCCTCCTACAATGAGCAGTTCTTC.